The present T cell receptor (beta chain) was sequenced within a study of identical twins. Study observations and caveats: Memory repertoires showed no such pattern, whereas abundant cord blood beta clonotypes carried fewer insertions. The presence of invariant MAIT and iNKT cells could partly confound analyses of zero-insertion sequences. Where beta out-of-frame sequences were concerned, excess twin sharing was weaker.

Among all donors, each was a healthy Caucasian. The CDR3 consists of 13 residues. CDR1 and CDR2 (germline): MNHEY, SMNVEV (reference sequence). TCRdb recomputed calls from the 5' RACE reads with MiXCR, one row per CDR3 protein. The table includes approximately 1.8 million distinct CDR3 sequences, 32% detected once. This clonotype came up many times. No antigen is known for it. The chain links TRBV27 to TRBJ2-1; perhaps TRBD2 as D (5 bases). The DNA matches TRBJ2-7 better at its end, which makes the J call doubtful. The origin of this receptor is a newborn girl in good health. The sequenced material came from cord blood. The CDR3 DNA reads TGTGCCAGCAGTTCTAGCTCCTACAATGAGCAGTACTTC. It specifies CASSSSSYNEQYF.